The 18 T cell receptor beta chains presented below share a single source sample, sequenced in a study of cytomegalovirus exposure and HLA in healthy donors. The primer mix had 60 Vbeta and 13 Jbeta primers. The protocol was immunoSEQ multiplex PCR, while the TCRdb copy is restricted to in-frame clones and leaves out a portion. Recorded for this sample: 100,000 to 150,000 clones. Sequenced material: PBMCs. The source is a man aged 18 to 35 in good health and CMV-seronegative.

This chain joins TRBV19 and TRBJ1-2; D is unclear. The CDR3 has 13 amino acids. V was trimmed by 7 bases and J by 0 bases, leaving 9 bases between them. CDR1 LNHDA and CDR2 SQIVND come from the germline V gene (reference sequence). This CDR3 reads CASTRVPNYGYTF. In DNA, the CDR3 is TGTGCCAGTACACGAGTTCCTAACTATGGCTACACCTTC.

The chain combines TRBV9 with TRBJ1-4; D call uncertain. Trimming cost V 4 bases and J 10 bases, with 20 bases left between them. The CDR3 extends over 15 amino acids. In germline, CDR1 is SGDLS, CDR2 YYNGEE. This CDR3 reads CASSPTDGVPGKLFF. The DNA for the CDR3 is TGTGCCAGCAGCCCGACCGACGGGGTTCCCGGAAAACTGTTTTTT. Together with reference TRBV9 and TRBJ1-4, the CDR3 gives the full variable domain: DSGVTQTPKHLITATGQRVTLRCSPRSGDLSVYWYQQSLDQGLQFLIQYYNGEERAKGNILERFSAQQFPDLHSELNLSSLELGDSALYFCASSPTDGVPGKLFFGSGTQLSVL.

V and J are TRBV27 and TRBJ2-7; 15 nucleotides align to TRBD2. Germline loops: CDR1 MNHEY, CDR2 SMNVEV (reference sequence). The CDR3 totals 19 residues. V lost 4 bases and J lost 2; bases outside the gene matches: 12. The CDR3 protein is CASSSFRTSGRGDPYEQYF. CDR3 nucleotide sequence: TGTGCCAGCAGTTCGTTTCGGACTAGCGGGAGGGGGGATCCCTACGAGCAGTACTTC.

V and J are TRBV13 and TRBJ2-7, with D unclear. Deletions cut 0 bases from V and 1 base from J, with 7 bases between. The V gene's germline CDR1 is PRHDT and CDR2 FYEKMQ (reference sequence). CDR3 length equals 14 residues. In DNA, the CDR3 is TGTGCCAGCAGCTTAGGCCTAATTTCCTACGAGCAGTACTTC. This translates into CASSLGLISYEQYF.

CDR3 region: CAYRRQGWRTEAFF. The CDR3 nucleotides read TGTGCCTACCGGCGACAGGGCTGGAGGACTGAAGCTTTCTTT. This chain uses TRBV30 with TRBJ1-1; TRBD1 agrees at 7 bases. Per germline, CDR1 GTSNPN and CDR2 SVGIG (reference sequence). The CDR3 covers 14 residues. V shed 7 bases, J shed 5 bases, and the junction held 13 bases outside the gene matches.

This sequence joins TRBV4-2 and TRBJ2-7; 8 bases fit TRBD2. CDR1 is LGHNA and CDR2 is YNFKEQ in the germline V gene. Trimming at V came to 2 bases and at J to 3 bases, leaving 6 bases not matched to a gene. The CDR3 covers 15 residues. The CDR3 nucleotides are TGTGCCAGCAGCCAATTGGTTGCGGGGGGCTACGAGCAGTACTTC. Protein: CASSQLVAGGYEQYF.

The chain uses TRBV10-3 and TRBJ2-1; 8 bases line up with TRBD2. Trimming took 5 bases from V and 7 from J; bases not matched to a gene: 10. The CDR3 length is 15 residues. Looked up from germline, CDR1 is ENHRY and CDR2 is SYGVKD. The CDR3 region is CAISKTSETSNEQFF. Written as DNA, the CDR3 is TGTGCCATCAGTAAGACTAGCGAGACCTCGAATGAGCAGTTCTTC.

The chain recombines TRBV19 with TRBJ1-5, with a tentative D call TRBD1 (6 bases). The CDR3 consists of 14 residues. Germline assignment: CDR1 LNHDA and CDR2 SQIVND (reference sequence). The V and J ends lost 8 bases and 1 base respectively, with 12 bases between them. CDR3 residues: CASVGHPSNQPQHF. CDR3 nucleotides: TGTGCCAGTGTGGGACACCCGAGCAATCAGCCCCAGCATTTT.

V and J are TRBV29-1 and TRBJ1-1; 7 bases agree with TRBD1. The CDR3 extends over 12 amino acids. Unmatched junction bases numbered 8, after V lost 7 bases and J lost 6 bases. The germline gives CDR1 SQVTM, CDR2 ANQGSEA. The CDR3, as DNA: TGCAGCGGCAGGGGGTTAAACCCTGAAGCTTTCTTT. This codes for CSGRGLNPEAFF. The full variable domain, rest sourced from reference TRBV29-1 and TRBJ1-1, is SAVISQKPSRDICQRGTSLTIQCQVDSQVTMMFWYRQQPGQSLTLIATANQGSEATYESGFVIDKFPISRPNLTFSTLTVSNMSPEDSSIYLCSGRGLNPEAFFGQGTRLTVV.

The rearrangement joins TRBV6-4 to TRBJ2-7, with 7 bases aligning to TRBD1. Germline V lookup: CDR1 MRHNA, CDR2 SNTAGT. Trimming took 6 bases from V and 2 from J; bases not matched to a gene: 7. The CDR3 extends over 14 amino acids. The CDR3 coding sequence is TGTGCCAGCAGGCCGACAGGGTTCCCCTACGAGCAGTACTTC. Protein: CASRPTGFPYEQYF.

The V and J genes are TRBV27 and TRBJ2-5, with 9 bases identical to TRBD2. The CDR3 is 15 amino acids. The germline V gene has CDR1 MNHEY and CDR2 SMNVEV (reference sequence). V was pared by 4 bases and J by 2 bases, with 5 bases of the junction left unmatched. CDR3 protein: CASSSLAGLQETQYF. The DNA of the CDR3 is TGTGCCAGCAGTTCACTAGCGGGCTTGCAAGAGACCCAGTACTTC.

The chain couples TRBV19 to TRBJ2-3; D call uncertain. The CDR3 contains 15 residues. The V end was cut by 5 bases, the J end by 0 bases, with 12 bases between. CDR1 and CDR2 from the germline V gene are LNHDA and SQIVND (reference sequence). This CDR3 is CASSLPSASTDTQYF. The CDR3 nucleotides are TGTGCCAGTAGTCTCCCGAGCGCTAGCACAGATACGCAGTATTTT.

The chain couples TRBV29-1 to TRBJ1-1; 7 positions match TRBD1. The germline CDR1 and CDR2 sequences are SQVTM and ANQGSEA. This CDR3 contains 13 residues. With 5 bases clipped from V and 1 base from J, the junction kept 4 bases outside the gene matches. CDR3 DNA: TGCAGCGTTATCCGGGACAGGAACACTGAAGCTTTCTTT. Its translation: CSVIRDRNTEAFF.

The J gene is TRBJ1-6, the V gene TRBV9, with D hard to call. Germline-derived CDR1 and CDR2 are SGDLS and YYNGEE. V was clipped by 7 bases and J by 6 bases, with 20 bases between them. The CDR3 has 16 residues. CDR3 loop: CASSPQPGSANSPLHF. CDR3 bases: TGTGCCAGCTCGCCCCAACCGGGGAGCGCTAATTCACCCCTCCACTTT. Supplemented by reference TRBV9 and TRBJ1-6, the full variable domain reads DSGVTQTPKHLITATGQRVTLRCSPRSGDLSVYWYQQSLDQGLQFLIQYYNGEERAKGNILERFSAQQFPDLHSELNLSSLELGDSALYFCASSPQPGSANSPLHFGNGTRLTVT.

The chain has TRBV30 and TRBJ1-2; 7 bases map to TRBD1. Germline assignment: CDR1 GTSNPN and CDR2 SVGIG (reference sequence). The CDR3 is 14 amino acids. V trimming: 0 bases; J trimming: 5 bases; junction bases outside the gene matches: 6. CDR3 sequence (DNA): TGTGCCTGGAGTGTCGGCAGGGGGACTTATGGCTACACCTTC. Translated: CAWSVGRGTYGYTF.

For the CDR3, the DNA is TGTGCCAGCAGCTCGGACAGGGGCAATTCACCCCTCCACTTT. Protein: CASSSDRGNSPLHF. This rearrangement joins TRBV6-5 to TRBJ1-6, with 9 bases that match TRBD1. The CDR3 has 14 residues. In germline, CDR1 is MNHEY, CDR2 SVGAGI. V shed 6 bases and J 7 bases; nucleotides not matched to a gene: 4.

The chain links TRBV2 to TRBJ1-3, with a tentative D call TRBD1 (5 bases). Per the germline V gene, CDR1 is SNHLY and CDR2 is FYNNEI. This CDR3 is built from 14 residues. Trimming pared 11 bases from V and 4 bases from J, leaving 18 bases between. The CDR3 DNA follows: TGTGCCGTCACGGCGGGGGGAGGAGGAAACACCATATATTTT. Translated, it gives CAVTAGGGGNTIYF.

This chain joins TRBV6-5 and TRBJ1-2, with 8 bases identical to TRBD1. The CDR3 spans 14 residues. The germline V gene encodes CDR1 MNHEY and CDR2 SVGAGI. Germline trimming cut 6 bases from V and 7 bases from J; bases unmatched to any gene: 10. In nucleotides, the CDR3 is TGTGCCAGCAGATTCACAGGGGGGCGGAGTGGCTACACCTTC. Translation gives CASRFTGGRSGYTF.